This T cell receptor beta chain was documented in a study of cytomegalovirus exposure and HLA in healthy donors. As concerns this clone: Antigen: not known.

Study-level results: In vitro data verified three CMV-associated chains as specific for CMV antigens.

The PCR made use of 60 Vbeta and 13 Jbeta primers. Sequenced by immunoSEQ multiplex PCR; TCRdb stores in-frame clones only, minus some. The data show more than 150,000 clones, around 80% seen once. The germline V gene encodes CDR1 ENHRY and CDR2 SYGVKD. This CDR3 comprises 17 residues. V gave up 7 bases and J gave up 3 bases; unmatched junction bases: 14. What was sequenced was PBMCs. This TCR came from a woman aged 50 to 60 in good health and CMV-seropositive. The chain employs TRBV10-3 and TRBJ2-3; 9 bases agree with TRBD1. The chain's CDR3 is CAINMGQTGGVTDTQYF. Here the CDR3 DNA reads TGTGCCATCAACATGGGCCAGACAGGGGGAGTGACAGATACGCAGTATTTT.